This is a list of T cell receptor beta chains from one sample in a study of Ad26.COV2.S vaccination and SARS-CoV-2 variants. Measured with immunoSEQ multiplex PCR; TCRdb has only the in-frame clones, and not every one. Of almost 400,000 clones in the sample, 70% to 90% were seen once. Material: peripheral blood, obtained in a trial of Ad26.COV2.S vaccine versus placebo. These receptors originate from a person between 18 and 59 years old who received the Ad26.COV2.S COVID-19 vaccine or a placebo. CDR3s include the opening cysteine and the closing phenylalanine or tryptophan. D genes are given only for firm matches. Clone size is not always given. Where it is, it says once, few, many or a class for expanded clones.

NA | 13 | TRBJ1-1 | NA | TRBV6-2/TRBV6-3 | TGTGCCAGCAGCCACCTTTCGAACACTGAAGCTTTCTTT | CASSHLSNTEAFF
NA | 15 | TRBJ2-1 | NA | TRBV11-2 | TGTGCCAGCAGCTTATCTAACCTCTTTGACAATGAGCAGTTCTTC | CASSLSNLFDNEQFF
TRBD2 | 15 | TRBJ2-3 | NA | TRBV28 | TGTGCCAGCAGTCCAATAGCGGGAGGGGCAGATACGCAGTATTTT | CASSPIAGGADTQYF
NA | 14 | TRBJ1-1 | NA | TRBV5-1 | TGCGCCAGCAGCTGGGCCGGTGAGGGGACTGAAGCTTTCTTT | CASSWAGEGTEAFF
NA | 16 | TRBJ1-1 | once | TRBV5-5 | TGTGCCAGCAGCTTGTATACGGGACTGTTGAACACTGAAGCTTTCTTT | CASSLYTGLLNTEAFF
TRBD2 | 14 | TRBJ2-2 | NA | TRBV10-3 | TGTGCCACGGGACTAGACCCAAACACCGGGGAGCTGTTTTTT | CATGLDPNTGELFF
NA | 13 | TRBJ2-3 | NA | TRBV11-3 | TGTGCCAGCAGCTTAGGTCCATTAGATACGCAGTATTTT | CASSLGPLDTQYF
NA | 13 | TRBJ2-7 | NA | TRBV19 | TGTGCCAGTAGTATCGGGGGAAGCTACGAGCAGTACTTC | CASSIGGSYEQYF
NA | 13 | TRBJ2-5 | NA | TRBV24-1 | TGTGCCACCAGGGGCCAGAATCAAGAGACCCAGTACTTC | CATRGQNQETQYF
NA | 13 | TRBJ1-1 | few | TRBV28 | TGTGCCAGCAGTTTGTACAGATACCCTGAAGCTTTCTTT | CASSLYRYPEAFF
NA | 12 | TRBJ2-1 | once | TRBV4-3 | TGCGCCAGCAGCCTAGACTACAATGAGCAGTTCTTC | CASSLDYNEQFF
TRBD1 | 15 | TRBJ2-2 | NA | TRBV6-5 | TGTGCCAGCAGAAGGACAGGGCCAAACACCGGGGAGCTGTTTTTT | CASRRTGPNTGELFF
NA | 20 | TRBJ2-2 | NA | TRBV27 | TGTGCCAGCAGTTTAAGGCAGGGAGCGAGGAGGCGTGCGAACACCGGGGAGCTGTTTTTT | CASSLRQGARRRANTGELFF
NA | 16 | TRBJ2-7 | NA | TRBV28 | TGTGCCAGCAGTTTTTTCCATTTTCCGAGCTCCTACGAGCAGTACTTC | CASSFFHFPSSYEQYF
NA | 16 | TRBJ1-4 | NA | TRBV19 | TGTGCCAGTAGTATAGATCTTACAGGACTTAATGAAAAACTGTTTTTT | CASSIDLTGLNEKLFF
TRBD1 | 15 | TRBJ1-6 | NA | TRBV18 | TGTGCCAGCTCCCCGAACAGGGGAGTTATTTCACCCCTCCACTTT | CASSPNRGVISPLHF
NA | 14 | TRBJ2-1 | NA | TRBV13 | TGTGCCAGCAGCTTAGGCTACCGTCACAATGAGCAGTTCTTC | CASSLGYRHNEQFF
TRBD2 | 16 | TRBJ2-1 | NA | TRBV5-4 | TGTGCCAGCAGCCTAGCGGGAGCGAAAGGTAGGAATGAGCAGTTCTTC | CASSLAGAKGRNEQFF
TRBD2 | 18 | TRBJ2-2 | NA | TRBV3-1/TRBV3-2 | TGTGCCAGCAGCCAAGATCGGGGGAGGGCCAAGAACACCGGGGAGCTGTTTTTT | CASSQDRGRAKNTGELFF
NA | 14 | TRBJ2-7 | NA | TRBV2 | TGTGCCAGCAGTGAAGATGGCGGATCCTACGAGCAGTACTTC | CASSEDGGSYEQYF
TRBD2 | 14 | TRBJ2-7 | NA | TRBV6-5 | TGTGCCAGCAGTACGGGGGGTGGTCTAGTCGAGCAGTACTTC | CASSTGGGLVEQYF
NA | 17 | TRBJ2-1 | NA | TRBV5-8 | TGTGCCAGCAGCTTGTTTACCGGGTTCAACTCCTACAATGAGCAGTTCTTC | CASSLFTGFNSYNEQFF
NA | 13 | TRBJ2-7 | NA | TRBV3-1/TRBV3-2 | TGTGCCAGCAGCCAAGACCAGCCCGACGAGCAGTACTTC | CASSQDQPDEQYF
NA | 15 | TRBJ2-6 | NA | TRBV6-5 | TGTGCCATCACCCTACAGGTCTCTGGGGCCAACGTCCTGACTTTC | CAITLQVSGANVLTF
TRBD1 | 13 | TRBJ2-7 | NA | TRBV4-3 | TGCGCCAGCAGCCAAGAAGCAGGGGGAGAGCAGTACTTC | CASSQEAGGEQYF
NA | 15 | TRBJ2-2 | NA | TRBV5-1 | TGCGCCAGCAGCGTACTAGCCAGGAACACCGGGGAGCTGTTTTTT | CASSVLARNTGELFF
NA | 15 | TRBJ2-3 | once | TRBV24-1 | TGTGCCACCAGTGATTTAGGGGGAGTGGCAGATACGCAGTATTTT | CATSDLGGVADTQYF
NA | 15 | TRBJ1-1 | NA | TRBV5-4 | TGTGCCAGCAGCCTACCCACAGGAACGAACACTGAAGCTTTCTTT | CASSLPTGTNTEAFF
NA | 13 | TRBJ2-2 | NA | TRBV5-1 | TGCGCCAGCAGAACCCGGGACACCGGGGAGCTGTTTTTT | CASRTRDTGELFF
TRBD2 | 17 | TRBJ2-3 | NA | TRBV4-2 | TGTGCCAGCAGCTCCGGGACTAGCGGGAGGGCCACAGATACGCAGTATTTT | CASSSGTSGRATDTQYF
NA | 15 | TRBJ1-4 | NA | TRBV7-9 | TGTGCCAGCAGCCCGGGGGGGGCTGCTAATGAAAAACTGTTTTTT | CASSPGGAANEKLFF
NA | 19 | TRBJ2-7 | NA | TRBV9 | TGTGCCAGCAGCGTAGAGGCGAGCGGCCCCTCCCACCCTCCCTACGAGCAGTACTTC | CASSVEASGPSHPPYEQYF
NA | 16 | TRBJ2-3 | NA | TRBV9 | TGTGCCAGCACCCCCTCGGTGGCCCATAACACAGATACGCAGTATTTT | CASTPSVAHNTDTQYF
NA | 15 | TRBJ1-5 | once | TRBV2 | TGTGCCAGCAGTGAAGTGGGCAGCTCAGGACAGCCCCAGCATTTT | CASSEVGSSGQPQHF
TRBD1 | 14 | TRBJ1-1 | NA | TRBV5-1 | TGCGCCAGCAGTGAAGGGACAGTGAACACTGAAGCTTTCTTT | CASSEGTVNTEAFF
NA | 15 | TRBJ2-7 | NA | TRBV9 | TGTGCCAGCAGCGTAGCCCCGGGGACCGGATACGAGCAGTACTTC | CASSVAPGTGYEQYF
TRBD2 | 16 | TRBJ2-1 | NA | TRBV5-1 | TGCGCCAGCAGCCTCTCCGGGACTAGCTCCTACAATGAGCAGTTCTTC | CASSLSGTSSYNEQFF
TRBD1 | 14 | TRBJ1-2 | NA | TRBV5-6 | TGTGCCAGCAGTTGGGGTGTAACAGGGGGAGGCTACACCTTC | CASSWGVTGGGYTF
NA | 12 | TRBJ2-1 | NA | TRBV12-3/TRBV12-4 | TGTGCCAGCAGGCGGGGAGGAGATGAGCAGTTCTTC | CASRRGGDEQFF
NA | 15 | TRBJ1-3 | NA | TRBV11-3 | TGTGCCAGCAGCCCTATCAGAGGCTCTGGAAACACCATATATTTT | CASSPIRGSGNTIYF
TRBD1 | 17 | TRBJ1-5 | NA | TRBV5-1 | TGCGCCAGCAGCTTGGGACAGGGGGATGGGAGCAATCAGCCCCAGCATTTT | CASSLGQGDGSNQPQHF
NA | 11 | TRBJ2-1 | NA | TRBV7-9 | TGTGCCAGCAGCCCCCCAGGTGAGCAGTTCTTC | CASSPPGEQFF